This paragraph reports one TCR beta chain. The CDR3 sequence is 14 residues long. Germline V CDR1 and CDR2: SEHNR, FQNEAQ (reference sequence). This entry comes from a study of CXCR3-negative and CXCR3-positive naive CD8 T cells. Researchers prepared the TRB cDNA libraries using 5' RACE with UMI labels. TCRdb reworked the 5' RACE reads into one entry per CDR3 protein, no DNA. Across under 10,000 distinct CDR3 sequences, the top ten clones capture around 1.2% of the sample. This receptor was obtained from a human donor in good health. Some clones in this sample may be carry-over from other donors' samples. This chain connects TRBV7-9 to TRBJ2-7; the D call of TRBD1 rests on TCRdb alone, since no DNA is present to check it. The specimen was naive CXCR3- CD8+ T cells from blood. The subset: CD45RO-CCR7+CD27+CD95- naive CD8+ T cells lacking CXCR3 (TNR3-). The CDR3: CASSPGTVSYEQYF.